These T cell receptor beta chains were read from a single sample in a study of identical twins. TCRdb called the 5' RACE reads again in MiXCR, with one record for every CDR3 protein. Here the sample spans around 230,000 distinct CDR3 sequences, over 5% being singletons. This same sample was also part of a study on T cells expressing NK-cell markers.

The sequenced sample consisted of CD8+ T cells sorted from blood. All receptors derive from a woman aged 18 to 35 in good health. Each CDR3 is given with its conserved first and last residue. A D gene is named only where the DNA matches it firmly. Not every row has a clone size; where given, it reads once, few, many or a size class.

V: TRBV6-2/TRBV6-3
size: few
J: TRBJ2-2
D: .
CDR3: CATLTGELFF
DNA: TGTGCCACCCTCACCGGGGAGCTGTTTTTT

V: TRBV7-9
size: .
J: TRBJ2-1
D: .
CDR3: CASSIGPTSYNEQFF
DNA: TGTGCCAGCAGCATTGGCCCGACCTCCTACAATGAGCAGTTCTTC

V: TRBV29-1
size: many
J: TRBJ1-1
D: .
CDR3: CSFEHLNTEAFF
DNA: TGCAGCTTCGAACACCTGAACACTGAAGCTTTCTTT

V: TRBV9
size: few
J: TRBJ2-1
D: .
CDR3: CASSVAGANNEQFF
DNA: TGTGCCAGCAGCGTTGCGGGGGCAAACAATGAGCAGTTCTTC

V: TRBV10-3
size: many
J: TRBJ2-5
D: .
CDR3: CAISEDRGETQYF
DNA: TGTGCCATCAGTGAGGACAGAGGGGAGACCCAGTACTTC

V: TRBV7-2
size: many
J: TRBJ2-7
D: .
CDR3: CASTHPGYEQYF
DNA: TGTGCCAGCACTCATCCCGGGTACGAGCAGTACTTC

V: TRBV2
size: few
J: TRBJ2-1
D: TRBD2
CDR3: CASSGAGGQFF
DNA: TGTGCCAGCAGTGGGGCGGGGGGTCAGTTCTTC

V: TRBV29-1
size: .
J: TRBJ1-3
D: .
CDR3: CSAAALGSGNTIYF
DNA: TGCAGCGCTGCCGCGTTAGGATCTGGAAACACCATATATTTT

V: TRBV20-1
size: once
J: TRBJ2-1
D: .
CDR3: CSARGTGAILYNEQFF
DNA: TGCAGTGCTAGAGGGACGGGGGCCATTCTGTACAATGAGCAGTTCTTC

V: TRBV20-1
size: few
J: TRBJ2-7
D: .
CDR3: CSARAVEFYEQYF
DNA: TGCAGTGCTAGAGCGGTTGAATTTTACGAGCAGTACTTC

V: TRBV19
size: few
J: TRBJ2-1
D: .
CDR3: CASSIAGTEQFF
DNA: TGTGCCAGTAGTATCGCAGGGACTGAGCAGTTCTTC

V: TRBV29-1
size: many
J: TRBJ1-1
D: .
CDR3: CSVAGPSQGHTEAFF
DNA: TGCAGCGTGGCGGGACCCTCCCAAGGGCACACTGAAGCTTTCTTT

V: TRBV15
size: .
J: TRBJ2-2
D: TRBD1
CDR3: CATSRPDRGKTGELFF
DNA: TGTGCCACCAGCAGGCCGGACAGGGGTAAAACCGGGGAGCTGTTTTTT

V: TRBV9
size: .
J: TRBJ2-3
D: .
CDR3: CASSSGTPYTDTQYF
DNA: TGTGCCAGCAGCTCAGGGACACCTTACACAGATACGCAGTATTTT

V: TRBV12-3/TRBV12-4
size: many
J: TRBJ2-7
D: .
CDR3: CASSQTIEQYF
DNA: TGTGCCAGCAGTCAGACAATCGAGCAGTACTTC

V: TRBV27
size: few
J: TRBJ1-6
D: .
CDR3: CASVNVGGNNSPLHF
DNA: TGTGCCAGCGTCAACGTTGGAGGGAATAATTCACCCCTCCACTTT

V: TRBV9
size: .
J: TRBJ1-1
D: .
CDR3: CASSVDGTVGTEAFF
DNA: TGTGCCAGCAGCGTAGATGGGACGGTGGGGACTGAAGCTTTCTTT

V: TRBV4-3
size: many
J: TRBJ2-7
D: TRBD2
CDR3: CASSQGAGGSSYEQYF
DNA: TGCGCCAGCAGCCAAGGAGCGGGAGGGTCCTCCTACGAGCAGTACTTC

V: TRBV2
size: .
J: TRBJ2-2
D: TRBD1
CDR3: CASSGRTGSGELFF
DNA: TGTGCCAGTAGTGGCAGGACAGGGTCCGGGGAGCTGTTTTTT

V: TRBV2
size: many
J: TRBJ2-3
D: .
CDR3: CASREGGTDTQYF
DNA: TGTGCCAGCAGAGAGGGAGGCACAGATACGCAGTATTTT

V: TRBV27
size: .
J: TRBJ2-7
D: .
CDR3: CASSTGLDEQYF
DNA: TGTGCCAGCTCTACAGGGCTGGACGAGCAGTACTTC

V: TRBV7-9
size: many
J: TRBJ2-7
D: TRBD1
CDR3: CASSFPGQGGGYEQYF
DNA: TGTGCCAGCAGCTTCCCGGGACAGGGTGGTGGGTACGAGCAGTACTTC

V: TRBV3-1
size: many
J: TRBJ2-1
D: TRBD2
CDR3: CASLGASGPPRQFF
DNA: TGTGCCTCCTTGGGGGCTAGCGGGCCCCCCCGGCAGTTCTTC

V: TRBV7-9
size: .
J: TRBJ2-7
D: .
CDR3: CASSPIFEGPEQYF
DNA: TGTGCCAGCAGCCCCATTTTTGAGGGCCCCGAGCAGTACTTC

V: TRBV9
size: .
J: TRBJ2-7
D: .
CDR3: CASSVAGTSYEQYF
DNA: TGTGCCAGCAGCGTAGCCGGGACCTCCTACGAGCAGTACTTC

V: TRBV6-5
size: few
J: TRBJ2-1
D: .
CDR3: CASSYHGGDYNEQFF
DNA: TGTGCCAGCAGTTATCACGGGGGTGATTACAATGAGCAGTTCTTC

V: TRBV6-2/TRBV6-3
size: many
J: TRBJ1-1
D: .
CDR3: CASSLEHHEAFF
DNA: TGTGCCAGCAGCTTGGAACACCACGAAGCTTTCTTT

V: TRBV6-5
size: .
J: TRBJ2-1
D: TRBD1
CDR3: CASSYPGQGQFF
DNA: TGTGCCAGCAGTTACCCCGGACAGGGACAGTTCTTC

V: TRBV7-2
size: .
J: TRBJ2-3
D: TRBD2
CDR3: CASSLYTGRADTQYF
DNA: TGTGCCAGCAGCTTATATACCGGGAGGGCAGATACGCAGTATTTT

V: TRBV20-1
size: few
J: TRBJ2-1
D: TRBD2
CDR3: CSARDPSGGASWWNEQFF
DNA: TGCAGTGCTAGGGACCCTAGCGGGGGGGCGAGTTGGTGGAATGAGCAGTTCTTC

V: TRBV6-5
size: .
J: TRBJ2-1
D: TRBD1
CDR3: CASSFPGQGGHEQFF
DNA: TGTGCCAGCAGTTTCCCGGGACAGGGGGGCCATGAGCAGTTCTTC

V: TRBV25-1
size: .
J: TRBJ2-3
D: TRBD2
CDR3: CASSELAVGDTQYF
DNA: TGTGCCAGCAGTGAACTAGCGGTTGGGGATACGCAGTATTTT